This note documents a single T cell receptor (beta chain) sequence. This clone came up a few times. Its antigen remains undetermined. Base qualities were left out, and no much larger clone turns up one base away. The CDR3 regions of human TCRbeta chains were analyzed by immunosequencing. The published analysis was carried out like this. TCRs in the repertoires were matched against a reference library of SARS-CoV-2-specific TCRs that had been generated with the MIRA antigen-specificity platform. Breadth was defined as the fraction of unique TCRs that were SARS-CoV-2-associated, and depth was defined as the fraction of total T cells that were SARS-CoV-2-associated. Using the MIRA data, each spike-specific TCR was assigned both to the spike region to which the TCR was reactive and to a CD4 or CD8 class. Log10-transformed breadth and depth values were compared by one-way ANOVA with Sidak's multiple comparisons tests. This immuneACCESS table, as held by TCRdb, lists in-frame sequences with V and J called but not all clones. Of the missing ones, under half trace to an unresolved V gene in checked studies; the others have no known cause. The DNA gave D and trimming, while V, J and clone size come from that table. The sample data list about 67,000 clones, and roughly 84% of these were observed just once. The ten largest make up 20% to 25% of the sample.

The entry originates in a study of T cell responses to AZD1222 COVID-19 vaccine (dated by TCRdb to the early 2020s). Looking at the study overall: AZD1222 recipients with second doses at about 4 weeks or about 12 weeks were pooled, because spike-specific TCR depth and breadth did not differ between schedules. TCR sequencing was performed for 233 trial participants, of whom 207 were given two doses of AZD1222 and approximately 25 were given two doses of MenACWY control vaccine. Trial participants were enrolled by age into subgroups of 18-55, 56-69 and 70-plus years, and roughly 150, 30 and 60 TCR-sequenced participants, respectively, were included in these subgroups. The research as a whole found: Because no samples from the day 14 peak response were available, repertoires could be characterized only after the peak T cell response. Participants were mostly white British and included more females than males, and it was suggested by the authors that clonal diversity may have been underestimated. After two AZD1222 doses, both the breadth and the depth of spike-specific TCRs were significantly higher than at day 0 and than in MenACWY recipients. Epitopes outside the regions mutated in the B.1.351 and B.1.1.7 variants were reportedly recognized by nearly half of the unique spike-specific TCRs. Vaccine-associated CD4 TCRs spanned the whole spike protein, with dominant responses in regions 160-218 and 743-854. Conclusions about previously exposed vaccinees are limited because only five or six AZD1222 recipients were SARS-CoV-2 seropositive at baseline. The 56-69-year group was small, and its depth increase did not reach significance, likely because of low power.

Inclusive of the bounding cysteine and phenylalanine, the CDR3 is 13 residues long. CDR3 DNA only is kept here, 39 bases in frame from base 1. CDR1 and CDR2 were assigned from the germline V gene (reference sequence) as LNHDA and SQIVND. V lost 7 bases and J lost 2 bases; the stretch between them is 12 bases long. What the time point label conveys for this sample: baseline before first vaccination. Vaccinee samples were obtained from the UK trials COV001 and COV002, which included a single-blind randomized controlled phase 2/3 trial of AZD1222 (ChAdOx1 nCoV-19) in healthy adults. For TCRbeta chain sequencing, PBMC samples were collected from trial participants at day 0 and at day 28 after the second dose.

The sequencing here drew on peripheral blood, taken on day 0 of AZD1222 vaccination. This TCR was sampled from an adult in good health. The sequence links TRBV19 to TRBJ2-7; the D gene lacks a confident call. Read as DNA, the sequence is TGTGCCAGTAACTGGCCGGCTACCTACGAGCAGTACTTC. Its coded protein is CASNWPATYEQYF.